Presented here are 29 T cell receptor beta chains from one specimen sequenced in a study of identifying expanded T cells in peripheral blood. Sequencing used immunoSEQ multiplex PCR; TCRdb keeps in-frame clones, though not all of them. Of 100,000 or so clones in the sample, approximately 89% were seen once. Material for sequencing was blood. The receptors were gathered from a person aged 18-69 years in good health.

By its share, this clone is large. This sequence joins TRBV4-2 and TRBJ2-1, with 9 bases that match TRBD2. Germline V lookup: CDR1 LGHNA, CDR2 YNFKEQ. The length of the CDR3 is 15 residues. J gave up 8 bases and V 5 bases, and 10 bases lay outside the gene matches. The CDR3 here is CASSSLAGSLDEQFF. Here the CDR3 DNA reads TGTGCCAGCAGCTCCCTAGCGGGAAGTTTGGATGAGCAGTTCTTC.

The V call is TRBV19, the J call TRBJ2-7; D ambiguous. Germline CDR1 and CDR2: LNHDA and SQIVND (reference sequence). The V end was cut by 6 bases, the J end by 0 bases, with 12 bases between. CDR3 length: 14 amino acids. CDR3 region: CASSPSVSSYEQYF. CDR3 nucleotides: TGTGCCAGTAGCCCGAGCGTGAGCTCCTACGAGCAGTACTTC.

The rearrangement joins TRBV2 to TRBJ2-7, with 12 bases identical to TRBD1. Germline values: CDR1 SNHLY, CDR2 FYNNEI. This CDR3 spans 17 amino acids. The trim removed 6 bases at V and 7 bases at J, leaving 16 bases unmatched. The CDR3, as DNA: TGTGCCAGCAGCTCCACGGGACGCGGGACAGGGGGCTGGGAGCAGTACTTC. Translating it yields CASSSTGRGTGGWEQYF.

The genes are TRBV6-5 and TRBJ2-4, with 8 bases fitting TRBD2. The germline gives CDR1 MNHEY, CDR2 SVGAGI. The J segment lost 5 bases and the V segment lost 7 bases, leaving 10 bases of the junction unmatched. The CDR3 covers 15 residues. CDR3 protein: CASKEGGRIENIQYF. The CDR3 bases are TGTGCCAGCAAGGAAGGCGGGAGGATCGAAAACATTCAGTACTTC.

The chain links TRBV12-5 to TRBJ2-7; TRBD2 might be the D (6 bases). This CDR3 is built from 16 residues. The germline V gene encodes CDR1 LGHNT and CDR2 FRNRAP. Trimming left V 0 bases short and J 3 bases short, with 15 bases between. In DNA form, the CDR3 reads TGTGCTAGTGGTTTGGTACTCGGAGGGAAGCGCTACGAGCAGTACTTC. This translates into CASGLVLGGKRYEQYF.

V and J are TRBV11-2 and TRBJ2-7, with no clear D. The V gene's germline CDR1 is SGHAT and CDR2 FQNNGV. V was trimmed by 1 base and J by 4 bases, leaving 5 bases between them. The CDR3 covers 12 residues. CDR3 in DNA: TGTGCCAGCAGCTTAGCAGTTTACGAGCAGTACTTC. Encoded protein: CASSLAVYEQYF. Supplemented by reference TRBV11-2 and TRBJ2-7, the full variable domain reads EAGVAQSPRYKIIEKRQSVAFWCNPISGHATLYWYQQILGQGPKLLIQFQNNGVVDDSQLPKDRFSAERLKGVDSTLKIQPAKLEDSAVYLCASSLAVYEQYFGPGTRLTVT.

The chain couples TRBV5-1 to TRBJ2-5, with D unresolved. The V and J ends lost 3 bases and 5 bases respectively, with 17 bases between them. In germline, CDR1 is SGHRS, CDR2 YFSETQ. The CDR3 has 15 residues. The CDR3 DNA follows: TGCGCCAGCAGCTATCAGATGGGAAACGGGGAGACCCAGTACTTC. This encodes CASSYQMGNGETQYF.

The gene calls are TRBV5-6 and TRBJ1-1; 9 nucleotides line up with TRBD1. The CDR3 loop spans 15 amino acids. V shed 3 bases, J shed 3 bases, and the junction held 6 bases outside the gene matches. Looked up from germline, CDR1 is SGHDT and CDR2 is YYEEEE. This CDR3 is CASSSTGGAYTEAFF. The CDR3 nucleotides are TGTGCCAGCAGCTCTACAGGGGGCGCTTACACTGAAGCTTTCTTT.

This sequence joins TRBV10-1 and TRBJ2-3; 9 nucleotides agree with TRBD1. CDR1 is WNHNN and CDR2 is SYGVQD in the germline V gene (reference sequence). This CDR3 has 16 amino acids. After removal of 4 bases from V and 2 bases from J, the junction contained 7 bases not matched to a gene. CDR3 loop: CASSGTGTGFTDTQYF. The CDR3 DNA sequence: TGCGCCAGCAGTGGAACCGGGACAGGGTTCACAGATACGCAGTATTTT.

J is TRBJ2-2 and V is TRBV7-7; D is uncertain. V lost 4 bases, J lost 3 bases, and 3 bases lay in between. Per germline, CDR1 SSHAT and CDR2 FNYEAQ (reference sequence). This CDR3 has 12 residues. CDR3 nucleotides: TGTGCCAGCAGCTCGCACACCGGGGAGCTGTTTTTT. Translation: CASSSHTGELFF. Together with reference TRBV7-7 and TRBJ2-2, the CDR3 gives the full variable domain: GAGVSQSPRYKVTKRGQDVTLRCDPISSHATLYWYQQALGQGPEFLTYFNYEAQPDKSGLPSDRFSAERPEGSISTLTIQRTEQRDSAMYRCASSSHTGELFFGEGSRLTVL.

This CDR3 is CASSLEIGTGLDEQYF. In DNA form, the CDR3 reads TGCGCCAGCAGCTTGGAGATCGGGACAGGGTTGGACGAGCAGTACTTC. The chain links TRBV5-1 to TRBJ2-7; the match to TRBD1 covers 9 bases. The CDR3 extends over 16 amino acids. Germline-derived CDR1 and CDR2 are SGHRS and YFSETQ. V lost 0 bases to trimming and J lost 5 bases; unmatched junction nucleotides: 9.

The chain joins TRBV5-8 to TRBJ1-2; TRBD1 matches at 7 bases. This CDR3 region has 15 residues. Germline V CDR1 and CDR2: SGHTS, YDEGEE. The ends lost 0 bases at V and 3 bases at J; junction bases unmatched: 5. The CDR3 sequence: CASSLGIDRDYGYTF. Here the CDR3 DNA reads TGTGCCAGCAGCTTGGGCATCGACAGGGACTATGGCTACACCTTC.

This clone was recorded a few times. The chain uses TRBV4-1 and TRBJ1-1, with 10 bases that match TRBD1. The CDR3 extends over 21 amino acids. V trimming: 3 bases; J trimming: 5 bases; junction bases outside the gene matches: 24. CDR1 MGHRA and CDR2 YSYEKL come from the germline V gene. The CDR3 protein is CASSQLLPKLGQGYGGTEAFF. The CDR3 region has the DNA TGCGCCAGCAGCCAGCTTTTGCCAAAGTTGGGACAGGGGTATGGAGGGACTGAAGCTTTCTTT.

The chain links TRBV14 to TRBJ2-5; D possibly uses TRBD1 or TRBD2 (5 bases each). The CDR3 runs 16 residues. Germline values: CDR1 SGHDN, CDR2 FVKESK. Trimming shortened V by 1 base and J by 4 bases, and 16 bases separated the two germline ends. The CDR3 sequence: CASSQGEKGPPETQYF. The CDR3 bases are TGTGCCAGCAGCCAAGGGGAGAAGGGACCCCCAGAGACCCAGTACTTC.

The V call is TRBV7-9, the J call TRBJ1-1, with TRBD1 as a possible D gene (5 bases). Germline CDR1 SEHNR, CDR2 FQNEAQ (reference sequence). V lost 6 bases and J lost 7, with 12 bases in between. This CDR3 has 12 amino acids. In DNA form, the CDR3 reads TGTGCCAGCAGTTTTCTGACAGATGAAGCTTTCTTT. Its translation is CASSFLTDEAFF.

The genes are TRBV10-3 and TRBJ1-1; 9 nucleotides align to TRBD1. J gave up 4 bases and V 3 bases, and 9 bases lay outside the gene matches. CDR3 length: 16 residues. Germline assignment: CDR1 ENHRY and CDR2 SYGVKD. The CDR3 nucleotides are TGTGCCATCAGTGAAATGGGACAGGGCCCCGGCACTGAAGCTTTCTTT. Protein sequence: CAISEMGQGPGTEAFF.

CDR3 sequence: CASSSNAGQGNRGYTF. The CDR3 DNA reads TGTGCCAGCAGCTCAAATGCGGGACAGGGTAATAGGGGCTACACCTTC. V and J are TRBV7-9 and TRBJ1-2; the match to TRBD1 covers 9 bases. Germline V gene data show CDR1 as SEHNR and CDR2 as FQNEAQ (reference sequence). The V and J ends lost 4 bases and 8 bases, in that order; junction bases with no gene match: 14. The CDR3 spans 16 residues.

The chain employs TRBV9 and TRBJ1-1; D call uncertain. The CDR3 runs 15 residues. The V gene's germline CDR1 is SGDLS and CDR2 YYNGEE. The ends were cut back, 1 base at V and 4 bases at J, with 14 bases in the middle. CDR3 amino acids: CASSVYPGGSTEAFF. The CDR3, as DNA: TGTGCCAGCAGCGTATACCCTGGCGGGAGCACTGAAGCTTTCTTT.

The rearrangement uses TRBV6-1 and TRBJ2-7; maybe TRBD1 (9 bases). The germline V gene encodes CDR1 MNHNS and CDR2 SASEGT. Trimming took off 8 bases at V and 2 bases at J, with 16 bases between the two ends. CDR3 size: 14 residues. CDR3 protein: CASRGGTGTYEQYF. CDR3 DNA: TGTGCCAGCCGGGGGGGGACAGGGACCTACGAGCAGTACTTC.

The J gene is TRBJ1-1, the V gene TRBV4-1; a possible D gene is TRBD1 (5 bases). CDR1 is MGHRA, CDR2 YSYEKL, per germline. The V end lost 4 bases, the J end lost 3 bases, and 21 bases lay between the germline ends. This CDR3 has 17 residues. The chain's CDR3 is CASSPGGRATHYTEAFF. The CDR3 DNA reads as TGCGCCAGCAGCCCCGGGGGGAGGGCCACGCATTACACTGAAGCTTTCTTT.

This chain uses TRBV6-1 with TRBJ1-1, with D unresolved. This CDR3 is built from 12 residues. Deletions cut 5 bases from V and 11 bases from J, with 15 bases between. CDR1 is MNHNS and CDR2 is SASEGT in the germline V gene. The CDR3 sequence: CASSSREREAFF. CDR3 nucleotides: TGTGCCAGCAGTTCCCGGGAAAGGGAGGCTTTCTTT.

In regard to this clone: This is likely an artifact of a read error, given a far larger clone one base away. Distinct nucleotide sequences in the sample also encode this CDR3. The chain couples TRBV4-1 to TRBJ2-7; D is ambiguous. The V gene lost 4 bases and the J gene lost 4 bases, with 17 bases spanning the gap. Germline-derived CDR1 and CDR2 are MGHRA and YSYEKL. The CDR3 is made up of 15 amino acids. As DNA, the CDR3 is TGCGCCAGCAGCCCCGCTCTGGGAAGCTGGTACGAGCAGTACTTC. Its translation is CASSPALGSWYEQYF.

The chain uses TRBV18 and TRBJ2-5, with no clear D. This CDR3 spans 11 amino acids. Germline CDR1 KGHSH, CDR2 LQKENI. V was cut by 3 bases and J by 1 base, with 0 bases left in between. CDR3 residues: CASSPQETQYF. The CDR3 nucleotides read TGTGCCAGCTCACCCCAAGAGACCCAGTACTTC.

Concerning this clone itself: This specimen includes other DNA sequences encoding the same CDR3. CDR3 loop: CSANRAGGNYEQYF. CDR3 DNA sequence: TGCAGCGCAAACCGGGCCGGGGGAAACTACGAGCAGTACTTC. This sequence joins TRBV29-1 and TRBJ2-7, with D perhaps matching TRBD2 (6 bases). This CDR3 comprises 14 residues. Trimming left V 7 bases short and J 3 bases short, with 19 bases between. In germline, CDR1 is SQVTM, CDR2 ANQGSEA.

There are a few counts of this clone. The chain uses TRBV9 and TRBJ2-7; no firm D call. This CDR3 has 14 residues. V lost 4 bases to trimming and J lost 7 bases, with 18 bases between them. Germline V lookup: CDR1 SGDLS, CDR2 YYNGEE. CDR3 coding DNA: TGTGCCAGCAGCCCGTCAAACCTCCCCCTGGAGCAGTACTTC. Residues: CASSPSNLPLEQYF.

The rearrangement uses TRBV4-1 and TRBJ1-1; 7 nucleotides align to TRBD1. Trimming cost V 4 bases and J 0 bases; bases outside gene matches: 14. The CDR3 sequence is 18 residues long. Germline V lookup: CDR1 MGHRA, CDR2 YSYEKL. The CDR3 spells CASSLTRGRSAMNTEAFF. Here the CDR3 DNA reads TGCGCCAGCAGCCTGACTAGGGGGCGGTCTGCAATGAACACTGAAGCTTTCTTT.

This clone was found once. The chain employs TRBV5-4 and TRBJ2-1, with 9 bases matching TRBD1. CDR3 length equals 15 residues. CDR1 is SGHNT, CDR2 YYREEE, per germline (reference sequence). J gave up 4 bases and V 5 bases, and 7 bases lay outside the gene matches. The CDR3 is CASSPGQGKYNEQFF. CDR3 sequence (DNA): TGTGCCAGCAGTCCGGGACAGGGAAAATACAATGAGCAGTTCTTC.

This clone was recorded once. The chain is built from TRBV5-5 and TRBJ1-1, with D tentatively TRBD1 (6 bases). The germline V and J ends were trimmed by 0 bases and 5 bases, with 11 bases remaining between them. The CDR3 sequence is 14 residues long. Looked up from germline, CDR1 is SGHKS and CDR2 is YYEKEE (reference sequence). The CDR3 here is CASSLEGGSTEAFF. In DNA, the CDR3 is TGTGCCAGCAGCTTGGAGGGGGGATCAACTGAAGCTTTCTTT.

The V and J genes are TRBV29-1 and TRBJ2-6, with TRBD1 as a possible D gene (5 bases). The V gene lost 4 bases and the J gene lost 0 bases, with 7 bases spanning the gap. This CDR3 is 14 amino acids long. Germline values: CDR1 SQVTM, CDR2 ANQGSEA. The CDR3 sequence is CSVATVSGANVLTF. For the CDR3, the DNA is TGCAGCGTTGCGACAGTCTCTGGGGCCAACGTCCTGACTTTC.